One and the same sample provided the 2 T cell receptor beta chains below, sequenced in a study of graft-versus-host responses after intestinal transplantation. Their cognate antigens are unknown. Here immunoSEQ multiplex PCR was the method, and the copy in TCRdb shows in-frame clones only, minus some. The table shows about 120,000 clones, with roughly 91% occurring only once. This specimen was unstimulated CD4+ T cells sorted from spleen or lymph node cells, taken before intestinal transplant. The receptors come from a human donor who received an intestinal transplant.

The chain recombines TRBV27 with TRBJ2-2, with 10 bases fitting TRBD2. The CDR3 sequence is 15 residues long. The germline CDR1 and CDR2 sequences are MNHEY and SMNVEV (reference sequence). V shed 7 bases and J 2 bases; nucleotides not matched to a gene: 4. CDR3 residues: CASNPSGRNTGELFF. CDR3 in DNA: TGTGCCAGCAACCCTAGCGGGAGAAACACCGGGGAGCTGTTTTTT.

Written as DNA, the CDR3 is TGTGCCAGCAAGCGGGAAGGGGGCCCCTACAATGAGCAGTTCTTC. Amino acids: CASKREGGPYNEQFF. This rearrangement joins TRBV2 to TRBJ2-1, with D perhaps being TRBD1 or TRBD2 (7 bases each). CDR1 SNHLY and CDR2 FYNNEI come from the germline V gene. Trimming removed 7 bases from V and 2 bases from J, with 15 bases in between. CDR3 length: 15 residues. Based on the CDR3 plus reference TRBV2 and TRBJ2-1, the full variable domain is EPEVTQTPSHQVTQMGQEVILRCVPISNHLYFYWYRQILGQKVEFLVSFYNNEISEKSEIFDDQFSVERPDGSNFTLKIRSTKLEDSAMYFCASKREGGPYNEQFFGPGTRLTVL.